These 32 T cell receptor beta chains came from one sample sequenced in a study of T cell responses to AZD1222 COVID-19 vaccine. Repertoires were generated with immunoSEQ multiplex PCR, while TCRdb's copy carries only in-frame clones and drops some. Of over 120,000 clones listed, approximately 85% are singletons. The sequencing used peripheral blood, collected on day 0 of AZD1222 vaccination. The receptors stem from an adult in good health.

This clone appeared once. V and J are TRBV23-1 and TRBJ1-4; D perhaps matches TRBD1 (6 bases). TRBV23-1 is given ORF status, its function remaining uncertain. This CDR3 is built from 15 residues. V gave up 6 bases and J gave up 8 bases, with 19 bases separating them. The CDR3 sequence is CASRPRGPRLEKLFF. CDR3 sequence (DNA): TGCGCCAGCAGGCCTCGGGGGCCGCGGCTAGAAAAACTGTTTTTT.

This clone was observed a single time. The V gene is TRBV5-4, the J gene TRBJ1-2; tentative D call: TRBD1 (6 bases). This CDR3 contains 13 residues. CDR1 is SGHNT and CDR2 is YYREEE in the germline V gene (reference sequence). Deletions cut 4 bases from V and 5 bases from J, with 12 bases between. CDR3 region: CASSPGQSYGYTF. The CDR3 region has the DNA TGTGCCAGCAGCCCAGGACAGTCTTATGGCTACACCTTC.

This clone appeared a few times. CDR3 residues: CASSLTDTQYF. The CDR3 DNA follows: TGTGCCAGCAGCCTCACAGATACGCAGTATTTT. The rearrangement joins TRBV3-1 (or the pseudogene TRBV3-2) to TRBJ2-3, with unresolved D. The ends were cut back, 4 bases at V and 2 bases at J, with 1 base in the middle. Germline V gives CDR1 LGHDT, CDR2 YNNKEL (reference sequence). The CDR3 consists of 11 residues.

This chain's CDR3 is CASSVDPGGGATEAFF. The DNA for the CDR3 is TGTGCCAGCAGCGTAGACCCGGGAGGGGGGGCCACTGAAGCTTTCTTT. The chain has TRBV9 and TRBJ1-1; D may be TRBD1 (6 bases). Germline CDR1 is SGDLS and CDR2 is YYNGEE. V lost 0 bases, J lost 4 bases, and 16 bases lay in between. The CDR3 runs 16 residues.

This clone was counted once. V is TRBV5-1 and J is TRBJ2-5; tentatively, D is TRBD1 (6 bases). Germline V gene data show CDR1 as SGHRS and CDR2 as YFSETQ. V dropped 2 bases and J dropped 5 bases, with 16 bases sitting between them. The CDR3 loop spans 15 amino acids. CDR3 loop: CASSFTGTPGETQYF. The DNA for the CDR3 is TGCGCCAGCAGCTTCACCGGGACACCCGGGGAGACCCAGTACTTC.

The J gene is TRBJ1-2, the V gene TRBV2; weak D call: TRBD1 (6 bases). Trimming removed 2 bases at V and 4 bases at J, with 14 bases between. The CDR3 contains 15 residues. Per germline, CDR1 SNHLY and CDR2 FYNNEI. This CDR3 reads CASSENGGAGYGYTF. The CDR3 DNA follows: TGTGCCAGCAGTGAAAATGGGGGGGCGGGCTATGGCTACACCTTC.

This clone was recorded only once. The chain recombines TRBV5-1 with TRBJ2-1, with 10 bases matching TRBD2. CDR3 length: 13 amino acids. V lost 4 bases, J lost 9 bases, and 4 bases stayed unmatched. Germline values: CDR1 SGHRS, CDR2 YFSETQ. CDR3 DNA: TGCGCCAGCAGCACCAGGACTAGCGGTGAGCAGTTCTTC. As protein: CASSTRTSGEQFF.

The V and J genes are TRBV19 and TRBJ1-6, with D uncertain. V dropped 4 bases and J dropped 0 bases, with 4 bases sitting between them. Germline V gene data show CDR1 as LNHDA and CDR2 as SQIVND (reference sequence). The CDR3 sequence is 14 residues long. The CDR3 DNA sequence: TGTGCCAGTAGTAGCAGCTCCTATAATTCACCCCTCCACTTT. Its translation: CASSSSSYNSPLHF.

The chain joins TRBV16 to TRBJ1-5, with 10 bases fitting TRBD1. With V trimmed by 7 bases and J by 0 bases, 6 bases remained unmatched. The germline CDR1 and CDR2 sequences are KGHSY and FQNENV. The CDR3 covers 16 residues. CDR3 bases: TGTGCCAGCAACCACCGGACAGGGGGTAGCAATCAGCCCCAGCATTTT. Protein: CASNHRTGGSNQPQHF.

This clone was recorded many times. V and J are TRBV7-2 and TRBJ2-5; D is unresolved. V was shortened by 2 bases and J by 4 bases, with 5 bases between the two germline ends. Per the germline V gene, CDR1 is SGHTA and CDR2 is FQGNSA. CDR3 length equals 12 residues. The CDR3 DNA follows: TGTGCCAGCAGCTTACCCGGAGAGACCCAGTACTTC. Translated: CASSLPGETQYF.

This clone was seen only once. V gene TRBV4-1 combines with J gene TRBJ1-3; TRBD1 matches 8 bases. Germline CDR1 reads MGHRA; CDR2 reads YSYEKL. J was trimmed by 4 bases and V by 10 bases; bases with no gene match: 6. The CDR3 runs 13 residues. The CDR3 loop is CATGGDRGNTIYF. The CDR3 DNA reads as TGCGCCACCGGCGGGGACAGGGGAAACACCATATATTTT.

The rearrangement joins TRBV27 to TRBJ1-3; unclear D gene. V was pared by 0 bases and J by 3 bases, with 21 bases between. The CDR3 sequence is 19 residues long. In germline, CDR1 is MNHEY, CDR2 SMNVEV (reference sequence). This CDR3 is CASSLSPDPGSSVGNTIYF. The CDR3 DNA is TGTGCCAGCAGTTTATCCCCAGATCCAGGCTCCTCCGTTGGAAACACCATATATTTT.

Written as DNA, the CDR3 is TGCGCCAGCACCCTGCGGATAGGGGAGGAAACTGAAGCTTTCTTT. It specifies CASTLRIGEETEAFF. The gene calls are TRBV10-1 and TRBJ1-1; TRBD1 might be the D (5 bases). CDR1 and CDR2 (germline): WNHNN, SYGVQD (reference sequence). The CDR3 covers 15 residues. V was shortened by 7 bases and J by 5 bases, with 20 bases between the two germline ends.

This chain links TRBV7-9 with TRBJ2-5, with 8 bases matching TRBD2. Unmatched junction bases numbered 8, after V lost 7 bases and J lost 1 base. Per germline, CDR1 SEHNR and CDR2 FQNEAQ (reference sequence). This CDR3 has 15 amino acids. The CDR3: CASTQGSGTQETQYF. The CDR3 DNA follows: TGTGCCAGCACTCAAGGTAGCGGGACCCAAGAGACCCAGTACTTC.

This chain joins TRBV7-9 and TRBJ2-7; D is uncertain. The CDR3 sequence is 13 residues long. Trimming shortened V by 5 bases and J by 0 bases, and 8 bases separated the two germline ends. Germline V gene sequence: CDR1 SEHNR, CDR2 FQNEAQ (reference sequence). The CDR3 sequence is CASSPLSSYEQYF. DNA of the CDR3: TGTGCCAGCAGCCCTCTGAGCTCCTACGAGCAGTACTTC.

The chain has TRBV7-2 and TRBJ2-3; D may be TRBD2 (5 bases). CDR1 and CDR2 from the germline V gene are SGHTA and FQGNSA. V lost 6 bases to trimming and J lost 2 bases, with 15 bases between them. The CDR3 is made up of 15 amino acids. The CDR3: CASSAGIPLTDTQYF. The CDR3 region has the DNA TGTGCCAGCAGTGCGGGCATACCTCTCACAGATACGCAGTATTTT.

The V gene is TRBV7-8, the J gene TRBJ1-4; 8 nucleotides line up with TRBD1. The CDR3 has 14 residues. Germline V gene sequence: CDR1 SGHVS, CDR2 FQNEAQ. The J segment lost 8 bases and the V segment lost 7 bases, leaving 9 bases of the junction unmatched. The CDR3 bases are TGTGCCAGCACCCGACAGGGGCTCCGGGAAAAACTGTTTTTT. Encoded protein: CASTRQGLREKLFF. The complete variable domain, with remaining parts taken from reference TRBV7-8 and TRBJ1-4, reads GAGVSQSPRYKVAKRGQDVALRCDPISGHVSLFWYQQALGQGPEFLTYFQNEAQLDKSGLPSDRFFAERPEGSVSTLKIQRTQQEDSAVYLCASTRQGLREKLFFGSGTQLSVL.

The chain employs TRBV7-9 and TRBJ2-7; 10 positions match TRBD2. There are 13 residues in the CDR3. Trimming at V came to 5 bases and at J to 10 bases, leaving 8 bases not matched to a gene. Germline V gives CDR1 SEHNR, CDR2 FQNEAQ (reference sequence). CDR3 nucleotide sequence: TGTGCCAGCAGCCCCAGCGGGGGGGCGGATCAGTACTTC. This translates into CASSPSGGADQYF.

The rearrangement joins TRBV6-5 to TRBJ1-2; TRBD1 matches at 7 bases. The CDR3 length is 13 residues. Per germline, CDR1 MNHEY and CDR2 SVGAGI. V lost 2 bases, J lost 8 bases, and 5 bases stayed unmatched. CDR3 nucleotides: TGTGCCAGCAGTTACCCGACAGGGAGCGGCTACACCTTC. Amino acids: CASSYPTGSGYTF.

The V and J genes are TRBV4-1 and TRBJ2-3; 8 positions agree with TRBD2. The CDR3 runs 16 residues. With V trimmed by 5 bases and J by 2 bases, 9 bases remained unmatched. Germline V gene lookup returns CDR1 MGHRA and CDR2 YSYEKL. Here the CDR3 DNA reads TGCGCCAGCAGCTCCAGTAGCGGGGTGATCACAGATACGCAGTATTTT. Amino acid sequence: CASSSSSGVITDTQYF.

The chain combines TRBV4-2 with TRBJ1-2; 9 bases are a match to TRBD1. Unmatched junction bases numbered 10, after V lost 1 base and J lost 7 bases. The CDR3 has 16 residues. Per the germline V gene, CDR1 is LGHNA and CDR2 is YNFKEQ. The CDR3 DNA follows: TGTGCCAGCAGCCAAGGGCCGGGACAGGGCCCAACTGGCTACACCTTC. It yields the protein CASSQGPGQGPTGYTF.

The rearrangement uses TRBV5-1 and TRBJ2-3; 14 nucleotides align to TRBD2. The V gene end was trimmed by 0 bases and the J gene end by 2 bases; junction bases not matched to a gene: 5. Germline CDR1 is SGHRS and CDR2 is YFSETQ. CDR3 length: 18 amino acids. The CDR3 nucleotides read TGCGCCAGCAGCTTGGGACTAGCGGGGGGGCAGGTCACAGATACGCAGTATTTT. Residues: CASSLGLAGGQVTDTQYF.

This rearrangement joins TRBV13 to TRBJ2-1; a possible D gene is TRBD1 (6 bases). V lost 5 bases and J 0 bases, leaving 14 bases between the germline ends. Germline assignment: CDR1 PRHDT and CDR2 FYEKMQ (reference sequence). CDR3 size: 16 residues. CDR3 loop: CASSRGQFSSYNEQFF. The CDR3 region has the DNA TGTGCCAGCAGCCGTGGACAGTTTAGCTCCTACAATGAGCAGTTCTTC.

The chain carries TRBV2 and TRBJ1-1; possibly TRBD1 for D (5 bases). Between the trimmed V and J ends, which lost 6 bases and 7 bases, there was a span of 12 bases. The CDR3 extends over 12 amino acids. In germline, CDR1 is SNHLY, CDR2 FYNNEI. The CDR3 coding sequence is TGTGCCAGCAGGTCGGGACGGATTGAAGCTTTCTTT. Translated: CASRSGRIEAFF.

The CDR3 DNA sequence: TGTGCCACCAGTGATTTCACTGGGCTAGCGGGAGAGAATGAGCAGTTCTTC. As protein: CATSDFTGLAGENEQFF. The chain carries TRBV24-1 and TRBJ2-1, with 10 bases fitting TRBD2. Germline CDR1 is KGHDR and CDR2 is SFDVKD. This CDR3 spans 17 amino acids. Trimming removed 1 base from V and 7 bases from J; junction bases left unmatched: 9.

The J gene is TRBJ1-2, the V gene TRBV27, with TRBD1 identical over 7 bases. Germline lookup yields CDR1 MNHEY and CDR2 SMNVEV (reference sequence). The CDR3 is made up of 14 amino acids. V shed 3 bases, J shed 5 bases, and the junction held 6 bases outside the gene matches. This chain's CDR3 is CASSFGGQPYGYTF. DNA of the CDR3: TGTGCCAGCAGTTTTGGGGGACAGCCATATGGCTACACCTTC.

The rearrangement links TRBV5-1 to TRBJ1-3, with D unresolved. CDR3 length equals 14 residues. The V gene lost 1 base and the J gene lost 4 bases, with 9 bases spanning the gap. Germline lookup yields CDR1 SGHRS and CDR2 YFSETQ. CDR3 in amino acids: CASSLSWEGNTIYF. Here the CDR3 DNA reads TGCGCCAGCAGCTTGAGCTGGGAAGGAAACACCATATATTTT.

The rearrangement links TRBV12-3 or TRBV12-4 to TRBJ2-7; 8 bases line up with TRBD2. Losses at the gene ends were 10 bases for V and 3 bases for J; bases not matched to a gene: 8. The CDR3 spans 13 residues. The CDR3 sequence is CAKPGGAFYEQYF. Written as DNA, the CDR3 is TGTGCCAAACCGGGGGGGGCGTTCTACGAGCAGTACTTC.

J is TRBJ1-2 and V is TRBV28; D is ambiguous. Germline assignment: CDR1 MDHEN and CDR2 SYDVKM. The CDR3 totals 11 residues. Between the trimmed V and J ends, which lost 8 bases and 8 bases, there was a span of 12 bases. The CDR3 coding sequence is TGTGCCAGCTCCAGGCTAGAGGGCTACACCTTC. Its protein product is CASSRLEGYTF.

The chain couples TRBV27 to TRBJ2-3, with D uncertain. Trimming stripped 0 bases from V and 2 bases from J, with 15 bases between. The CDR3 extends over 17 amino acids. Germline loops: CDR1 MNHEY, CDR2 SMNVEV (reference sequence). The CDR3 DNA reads TGTGCCAGCAGTTTATCGGTGACCGACCCCTCCACAGATACGCAGTATTTT. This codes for CASSLSVTDPSTDTQYF.

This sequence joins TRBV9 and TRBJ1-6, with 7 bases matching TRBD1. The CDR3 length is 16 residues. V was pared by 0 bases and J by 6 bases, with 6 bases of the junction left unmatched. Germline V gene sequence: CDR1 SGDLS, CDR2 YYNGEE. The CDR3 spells CASSVDPTGTNSPLHF. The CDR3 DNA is TGTGCCAGCAGCGTAGACCCGACAGGGACTAATTCACCCCTCCACTTT. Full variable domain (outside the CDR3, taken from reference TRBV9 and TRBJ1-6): DSGVTQTPKHLITATGQRVTLRCSPRSGDLSVYWYQQSLDQGLQFLIQYYNGEERAKGNILERFSAQQFPDLHSELNLSSLELGDSALYFCASSVDPTGTNSPLHFGNGTRLTVT.

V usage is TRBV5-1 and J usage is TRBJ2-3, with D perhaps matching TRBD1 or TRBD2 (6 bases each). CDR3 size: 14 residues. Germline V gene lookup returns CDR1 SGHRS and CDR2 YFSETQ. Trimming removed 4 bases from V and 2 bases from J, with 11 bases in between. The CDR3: CASSPGAATDTQYF. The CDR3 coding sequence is TGCGCCAGCAGCCCGGGGGCGGCCACAGATACGCAGTATTTT.